These T cell receptor beta chains were read from a single sample in a study of shared clonotypes between healthy human individuals. Some clones are missing from TCRdb's copy, which holds only in-frame ones; the method was immunoSEQ multiplex PCR. The sample records around 2.1 million clones, about 92% being singletons. The material sequenced was naive CD8+ T cells from PBMCs. These receptors all stem from a man between 18 and 29 years old in good health. Some clones in this sample may be carry-over from other donors' samples. The CDR3 runs from the conserved cysteine through the conserved F or W. Each record gives: V gene, D gene, clone size, J gene, CDR3 DNA, CDR3 protein. A D gene is named only where the DNA matches it firmly. Size is omitted from some rows. Given values are once, few, many or a class for expanded clones.

V gene: TRBV7-9; D gene: NA; clone size: NA; J gene: TRBJ2-5; CDR3 DNA: TGTGCCAGCAGCTTCGGGATGCACCAAGAGACCCAGTACTTC; CDR3 protein: CASSFGMHQETQYF
V gene: TRBV10-3; D gene: NA; clone size: NA; J gene: TRBJ2-1; CDR3 DNA: TGTGCCATCAGTAGACAGGACCCCTACAATGAGCAGTTCTTC; CDR3 protein: CAISRQDPYNEQFF
V gene: TRBV6-1; D gene: NA; clone size: NA; J gene: TRBJ1-2; CDR3 DNA: TGTGCCAGCAAGGATGGCCCTTACACCTTC; CDR3 protein: CASKDGPYTF
V gene: TRBV5-1; D gene: TRBD2; clone size: NA; J gene: TRBJ2-7; CDR3 DNA: TGCGCCAGCAGCTTGGTGAAACTAGCGGGAGTTTACGAGCAGTACTTC; CDR3 protein: CASSLVKLAGVYEQYF
V gene: TRBV2; D gene: NA; clone size: NA; J gene: TRBJ2-1; CDR3 DNA: TGTGCCAGCAGTGGGGTGTTGGACAATGAGCAGTTCTTC; CDR3 protein: CASSGVLDNEQFF
V gene: TRBV11-2; D gene: NA; clone size: NA; J gene: TRBJ1-1; CDR3 DNA: TGTGCCAGCAGCCGGGCCGACACTGAAGCTTTCTTT; CDR3 protein: CASSRADTEAFF
V gene: TRBV7-9; D gene: NA; clone size: NA; J gene: TRBJ2-3; CDR3 DNA: TGTGCCAGCAGGCCCGAGGTAGTGGCAGATACGCAGTATTTT; CDR3 protein: CASRPEVVADTQYF
V gene: TRBV2; D gene: TRBD2; clone size: NA; J gene: TRBJ2-3; CDR3 DNA: TGTGCCAGTAGGGGTCGGGAGGGGGATACGCAGTATTTT; CDR3 protein: CASRGREGDTQYF
V gene: TRBV4-1; D gene: TRBD2; clone size: NA; J gene: TRBJ2-5; CDR3 DNA: TGCGCCAGCAGCCAAGCCCCGTTGAGCGGGAGAGTTGGGGAGACCCAGTACTTC; CDR3 protein: CASSQAPLSGRVGETQYF
V gene: TRBV19; D gene: NA; clone size: NA; J gene: TRBJ2-7; CDR3 DNA: TGTGCCAGTAGTGATCCCCTCAGGGGATACGAGCAGTACTTC; CDR3 protein: CASSDPLRGYEQYF
V gene: TRBV7-2; D gene: NA; clone size: NA; J gene: TRBJ2-3; CDR3 DNA: TGTGCCAGCAGCCTGAGGGTCGTTTCGCTAGGGCGGACAGATACGCAGTATTTT; CDR3 protein: CASSLRVVSLGRTDTQYF
V gene: TRBV28; D gene: TRBD2; clone size: NA; J gene: TRBJ2-1; CDR3 DNA: TGTGCCAGCAGTTTTGCCAGCGGGAGGGCCAATGAGCAGTTCTTC; CDR3 protein: CASSFASGRANEQFF
V gene: TRBV28; D gene: NA; clone size: NA; J gene: TRBJ2-5; CDR3 DNA: TGTGCCAGCAGTGACATAGCACTCCAAGAGACCCAGTACTTC; CDR3 protein: CASSDIALQETQYF
V gene: TRBV27; D gene: TRBD2; clone size: NA; J gene: TRBJ2-2; CDR3 DNA: TGTGCCAGCAGTCCTGTGACTAGCGGGAGTGGGGGAACCGGGGAGCTGTTTTTT; CDR3 protein: CASSPVTSGSGGTGELFF
V gene: TRBV19; D gene: NA; clone size: NA; J gene: TRBJ1-1; CDR3 DNA: TGTGCCAGTAGTATAGAACGGGGGATGAACACTGAAGCTTTCTTT; CDR3 protein: CASSIERGMNTEAFF
V gene: TRBV27; D gene: NA; clone size: once; J gene: TRBJ2-5; CDR3 DNA: TGTGCCAGCAGTTTCACTTCACAAGAGACCCAGTACTTC; CDR3 protein: CASSFTSQETQYF
V gene: TRBV29-1; D gene: NA; clone size: NA; J gene: TRBJ2-7; CDR3 DNA: TGCAGCGTTGAAACTCGGGACACACCTTACGAGCAGTACTTC; CDR3 protein: CSVETRDTPYEQYF
V gene: TRBV19; D gene: NA; clone size: NA; J gene: TRBJ2-1; CDR3 DNA: TGTGCCAGTAGTCTACAGGGAGAATACAATGAGCAGTTCTTC; CDR3 protein: CASSLQGEYNEQFF
V gene: TRBV27; D gene: NA; clone size: NA; J gene: TRBJ2-2; CDR3 DNA: TGTGCCAGCAGTTTATCGATTCATTCCGTTTCACCCGGGGAGCTGTTTTTT; CDR3 protein: CASSLSIHSVSPGELFF
V gene: TRBV11-2; D gene: TRBD2; clone size: NA; J gene: TRBJ2-7; CDR3 DNA: TGTGCCAGCAGCCCCCCCGGGAGGGCCTACGAGCAGTACTTC; CDR3 protein: CASSPPGRAYEQYF
V gene: TRBV6-1; D gene: NA; clone size: NA; J gene: TRBJ2-7; CDR3 DNA: TGTGCCAGCAGTGGAGCCGGATACGAGCAGTACTTC; CDR3 protein: CASSGAGYEQYF
V gene: TRBV4-3; D gene: NA; clone size: NA; J gene: TRBJ2-1; CDR3 DNA: TGCGCCAGCAGCCCCTTCAGGGCTGCGTCCGGTGAGCAGTTCTTC; CDR3 protein: CASSPFRAASGEQFF
V gene: TRBV2; D gene: TRBD1; clone size: NA; J gene: TRBJ2-7; CDR3 DNA: TGTGCCGTCCGGGACAGGACTTCCTACGAGCAGTACTTC; CDR3 protein: CAVRDRTSYEQYF
V gene: TRBV6-6; D gene: NA; clone size: NA; J gene: TRBJ1-5; CDR3 DNA: TGTGCCAGCAGGCTCACAGGGAGCCTTAGCGGTCAGCCCCAGCATTTT; CDR3 protein: CASRLTGSLSGQPQHF
V gene: TRBV7-9; D gene: NA; clone size: few; J gene: TRBJ1-1; CDR3 DNA: TGTGCCAGCAGCCTGGGACAGAACACTGAAGCTTTCTTT; CDR3 protein: CASSLGQNTEAFF
V gene: TRBV7-9; D gene: TRBD1; clone size: NA; J gene: TRBJ1-1; CDR3 DNA: TGTGCCAGCATCTCCGACAGGGAGGTTGAGGAAGCTTTCTTT; CDR3 protein: CASISDREVEEAFF
V gene: TRBV27; D gene: TRBD1; clone size: NA; J gene: TRBJ2-7; CDR3 DNA: TGTGCCAGCAGTTTAAGGGGGACAGCCACCTACGAGCAGTACTTC; CDR3 protein: CASSLRGTATYEQYF
V gene: TRBV9; D gene: NA; clone size: NA; J gene: TRBJ1-1; CDR3 DNA: TGTGCCAGCAGCGGGGGCCGTGGGCCTGGCGGGACTGAAGCTTTCTTT; CDR3 protein: CASSGGRGPGGTEAFF
V gene: TRBV15; D gene: TRBD1; clone size: NA; J gene: TRBJ2-5; CDR3 DNA: TGTGCCACCAGCCCGGGACAGGATCAAGAGACCCAGTACTTC; CDR3 protein: CATSPGQDQETQYF
V gene: TRBV29-1; D gene: TRBD1; clone size: NA; J gene: TRBJ1-2; CDR3 DNA: TGCAGCGTTGATTCCGGGACAGGGGATGGCTACACCTTC; CDR3 protein: CSVDSGTGDGYTF
V gene: TRBV27; D gene: NA; clone size: NA; J gene: TRBJ1-1; CDR3 DNA: TGTGCCAGCAGTCCACAGGGATTGAACACTGAAGCTTTCTTT; CDR3 protein: CASSPQGLNTEAFF
V gene: TRBV10-3; D gene: NA; clone size: NA; J gene: TRBJ2-3; CDR3 DNA: TGTGCCATCAGTGAGAGGGCCTCGGGGCCAGATACGCAGTATTTT; CDR3 protein: CAISERASGPDTQYF
V gene: TRBV18; D gene: TRBD1; clone size: NA; J gene: TRBJ2-7; CDR3 DNA: TGTGCCAGCTCGACCGACAGGGGGGCAGGCTACGAGCAGTACTTC; CDR3 protein: CASSTDRGAGYEQYF
V gene: TRBV7-2; D gene: NA; clone size: NA; J gene: TRBJ1-5; CDR3 DNA: TGTGCCAGCAGCTTAGTAGCGGGGGGCACCGATCAGCCCCAGCATTTT; CDR3 protein: CASSLVAGGTDQPQHF
V gene: TRBV19; D gene: NA; clone size: NA; J gene: TRBJ2-7; CDR3 DNA: TGTGCCAGTAGTAGAAGGAGGGGCTCGGGGATGGAGCAGTACTTC; CDR3 protein: CASSRRRGSGMEQYF
V gene: TRBV10-2; D gene: TRBD1; clone size: NA; J gene: TRBJ2-7; CDR3 DNA: TGCGCCAGCAGTGAACGAGACAGGGGCCACGAGCAGTACTTC; CDR3 protein: CASSERDRGHEQYF
V gene: TRBV28; D gene: TRBD1; clone size: NA; J gene: TRBJ2-1; CDR3 DNA: TGTGCCAGCCTCCCTGTCCGGGACAGGGGGCTTAATGAGCAGTTCTTC; CDR3 protein: CASLPVRDRGLNEQFF
V gene: TRBV7-3; D gene: TRBD2; clone size: once; J gene: TRBJ2-2; CDR3 DNA: TGTGCCAGCAGAGCCCGAGGACTAGCGGGAGGACGCACCGGGGAGCTGTTTTTT; CDR3 protein: CASRARGLAGGRTGELFF
V gene: TRBV6-5; D gene: NA; clone size: NA; J gene: TRBJ2-7; CDR3 DNA: TGTGCCAGCAGTTACTCGATTCGGCTGGACGAGCAGTACTTC; CDR3 protein: CASSYSIRLDEQYF
V gene: TRBV7-6; D gene: NA; clone size: NA; J gene: TRBJ2-2; CDR3 DNA: TGTGCCAGCAGCTTATCAACCGGGGAGCTGTTTTTT; CDR3 protein: CASSLSTGELFF
V gene: TRBV19; D gene: TRBD2; clone size: few; J gene: TRBJ2-3; CDR3 DNA: TGTGCCAGTAGGAAACTAGCGTTCGGGGCAGATACGCAGTATTTT; CDR3 protein: CASRKLAFGADTQYF
V gene: TRBV11-3; D gene: NA; clone size: NA; J gene: TRBJ2-7; CDR3 DNA: TGTGCCAGCAGCTTAGGGGCAGGGACCTCCTACGAGCAGTACTTC; CDR3 protein: CASSLGAGTSYEQYF
V gene: TRBV4-3; D gene: NA; clone size: NA; J gene: TRBJ2-1; CDR3 DNA: TGCGCCAGCAGCCTTGGTGGGGCCCGGAATGAGCAGTTCTTC; CDR3 protein: CASSLGGARNEQFF
V gene: TRBV19; D gene: TRBD2; clone size: NA; J gene: TRBJ2-7; CDR3 DNA: TGTGCCAGTAGTGGACTAGCGGGAGAATTAGGGCAGTACTTC; CDR3 protein: CASSGLAGELGQYF
V gene: TRBV28; D gene: TRBD1; clone size: NA; J gene: TRBJ2-5; CDR3 DNA: TGTGCCAGCAGTTTATGGAGACAGGGACAGACCCAGTACTTC; CDR3 protein: CASSLWRQGQTQYF
V gene: TRBV19; D gene: TRBD2; clone size: NA; J gene: TRBJ2-3; CDR3 DNA: TGTGCCAGTAGTGGCGGCGGGGAGGGCCTTTCTTATACGCAGTATTTT; CDR3 protein: CASSGGGEGLSYTQYF
V gene: TRBV11-2; D gene: NA; clone size: NA; J gene: TRBJ1-5; CDR3 DNA: TGTGCCAGCAGCTTAGGGGGGCAACCCCAGCATTTT; CDR3 protein: CASSLGGQPQHF
V gene: TRBV28; D gene: NA; clone size: NA; J gene: TRBJ1-2; CDR3 DNA: TGTGCCAGCAGTTTCCGAACCGACTATGGCTACACCTTC; CDR3 protein: CASSFRTDYGYTF
V gene: TRBV19; D gene: NA; clone size: NA; J gene: TRBJ2-7; CDR3 DNA: TGTGCCAGTAGTATAGTTCACGGGGCTAGTGCTACCTCAGAGCAGTACTTC; CDR3 protein: CASSIVHGASATSEQYF
V gene: TRBV5-6; D gene: TRBD2; clone size: NA; J gene: TRBJ2-5; CDR3 DNA: TGTGCCAGCGGACCGGGACTAGCGTATCAAGAGACCCAGTACTTC; CDR3 protein: CASGPGLAYQETQYF
V gene: TRBV7-8; D gene: NA; clone size: NA; J gene: TRBJ1-2; CDR3 DNA: TGTGCCACCTTGTCCCACTATGGCTACACCTTC; CDR3 protein: CATLSHYGYTF
V gene: TRBV28; D gene: NA; clone size: NA; J gene: TRBJ2-7; CDR3 DNA: TGTGCCACCTCGGGAGACACCCCTCACGAGCAGTACTTC; CDR3 protein: CATSGDTPHEQYF
V gene: TRBV9; D gene: NA; clone size: NA; J gene: TRBJ2-1; CDR3 DNA: TGTGCCAGCAGCGCCGAAGGGGGAGGGGCATACAATGAGCAGTTCTTC; CDR3 protein: CASSAEGGGAYNEQFF
V gene: TRBV27; D gene: TRBD2; clone size: NA; J gene: TRBJ2-1; CDR3 DNA: TGTGCCAGCAGTTTTTCAGCGGGAGAATTTGGCAATGAGCAGTTCTTC; CDR3 protein: CASSFSAGEFGNEQFF
V gene: TRBV28; D gene: NA; clone size: NA; J gene: TRBJ1-4; CDR3 DNA: TGTGCCAGCAACCCTGAGTGGCAGGGAGGTGAAAAACTGTTTTTT; CDR3 protein: CASNPEWQGGEKLFF
V gene: TRBV27; D gene: NA; clone size: NA; J gene: TRBJ2-3; CDR3 DNA: TGTGCCAGCAGTTCGAAGACAGGAGCTAGCACAGATACGCAGTATTTT; CDR3 protein: CASSSKTGASTDTQYF